This T cell receptor beta chain derives from a study of blood T cell repertoires in COVID-19. For the study at large: The study drew acute and convalescent COVID-19 samples from the United States, Italy and Spain.

The V end was cut by 7 bases, the J end by 0 bases, with 18 bases between. Germline-derived CDR1 and CDR2 are MNHNY and SVGAGI (reference sequence). This CDR3 contains 16 residues. In the original analysis: Nucleated cell counts were estimated from reference gene primer amplification. Only in-frame clones appear in the TCRdb table, and some are missing; sequencing was by immunoSEQ multiplex PCR. The DNA gave D and trimming, while V, J and clone size come from that table. Of approximately 120,000 clones listed, around three quarters are singletons. The sequencing input was peripheral blood. This receptor was identified in a human donor in a cohort sampled during active or convalescent COVID-19. The chain carries TRBV6-6 and TRBJ1-2; maybe TRBD1 (5 bases). CDR3 nucleotide sequence: TGTGCCAGCATCCCTTCGGGGGAAACAACTAACTATGGCTACACCTTC. As protein: CASIPSGETTNYGYTF.